The clone carrying this T cell receptor (beta chain) was counted at least ten times. The data derive from a study of metastatic and nonmetastatic thyroid tumors. In the study overall: Repertoire comparisons spanned blood and tumor or nodule tissue from malignant and benign thyroid patients.

Per the authors' pipeline: Researchers built a distant-metastasis classifier for papillary thyroid cancer that drew on CDR3 differences across clinicopathological groups. TCRdb reassembled clones from the PCR reads with MiXCR. The authors' filters were not applied to this entry. Altogether some 64,000 clones are present, about 4% being singletons, with the ten largest covering 20% to 25%. The CDR3 sequence is 12 residues long. Germline V CDR1 and CDR2: DFQATT, SNEGSKA (reference sequence). The entire patient cohort was treatment-naive prior to thyroid surgery. The chain uses TRBV20-1 and TRBJ2-7; TRBD2 aligns across 8 bases. Sample: blood. The TCR comes from a female donor with papillary thyroid cancer or a benign thyroid nodule (not recorded which). Some clones in this sample may be carry-over from other donors' samples. The CDR3 DNA reads as TGCAGCGGGAGGGCCATAGGCTACGAGCAGTACTTC. Its protein is CSGRAIGYEQYF.